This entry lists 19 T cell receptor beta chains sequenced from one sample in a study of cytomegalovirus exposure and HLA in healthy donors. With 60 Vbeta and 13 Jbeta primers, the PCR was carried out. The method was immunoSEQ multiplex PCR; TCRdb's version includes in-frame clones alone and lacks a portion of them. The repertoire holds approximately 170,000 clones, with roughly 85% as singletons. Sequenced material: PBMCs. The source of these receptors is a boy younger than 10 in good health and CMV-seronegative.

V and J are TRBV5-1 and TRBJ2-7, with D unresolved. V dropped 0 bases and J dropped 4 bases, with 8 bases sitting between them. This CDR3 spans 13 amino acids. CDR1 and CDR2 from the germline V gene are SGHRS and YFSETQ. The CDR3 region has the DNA TGCGCCAGCAGCTTGGACAGAGAATACGAGCAGTACTTC. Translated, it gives CASSLDREYEQYF.

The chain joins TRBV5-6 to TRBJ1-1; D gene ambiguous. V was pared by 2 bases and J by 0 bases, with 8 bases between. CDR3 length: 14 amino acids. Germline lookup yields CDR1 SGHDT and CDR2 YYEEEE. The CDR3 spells CASSFELVNTEAFF. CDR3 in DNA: TGTGCCAGCAGCTTTGAACTAGTGAACACTGAAGCTTTCTTT.

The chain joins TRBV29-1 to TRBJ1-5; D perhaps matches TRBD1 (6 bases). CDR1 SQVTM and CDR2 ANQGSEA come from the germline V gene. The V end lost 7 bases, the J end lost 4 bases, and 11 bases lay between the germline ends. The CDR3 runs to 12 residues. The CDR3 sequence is CSASGQNQPQHF. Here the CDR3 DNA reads TGCAGCGCCTCCGGACAGAATCAGCCCCAGCATTTT. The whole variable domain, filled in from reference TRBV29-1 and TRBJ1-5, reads SAVISQKPSRDICQRGTSLTIQCQVDSQVTMMFWYRQQPGQSLTLIATANQGSEATYESGFVIDKFPISRPNLTFSTLTVSNMSPEDSSIYLCSASGQNQPQHFGDGTRLSIL.

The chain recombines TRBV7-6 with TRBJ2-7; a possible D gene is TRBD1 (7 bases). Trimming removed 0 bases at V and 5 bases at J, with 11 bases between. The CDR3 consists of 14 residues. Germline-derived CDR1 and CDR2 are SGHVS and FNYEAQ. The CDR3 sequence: CASSLAGGGDEQYF. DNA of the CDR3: TGTGCCAGCAGCTTAGCAGGAGGGGGCGACGAGCAGTACTTC. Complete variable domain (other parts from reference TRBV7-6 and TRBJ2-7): GAGVSQSPRYKVTKRGQDVALRCDPISGHVSLYWYRQALGQGPEFLTYFNYEAQQDKSGLPNDRFSAERPEGSISTLTIQRTEQRDSAMYRCASSLAGGGDEQYFGPGTRLTVT.

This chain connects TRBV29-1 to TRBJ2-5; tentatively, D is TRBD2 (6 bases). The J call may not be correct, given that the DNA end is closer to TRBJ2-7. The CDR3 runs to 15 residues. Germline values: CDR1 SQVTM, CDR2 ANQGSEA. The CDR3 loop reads CSVEVTKRVSYEQYF. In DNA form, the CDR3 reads TGCAGCGTTGAAGTGACCAAGCGGGTCTCCTACGAGCAGTACTTC.

The CDR3 bases are TGTGCCAGCAGCCGAAGATCCGGGAATAACTATGGCTACACCTTC. Its protein product is CASSRRSGNNYGYTF. The chain combines TRBV5-4 with TRBJ1-2, with no clear D. This CDR3 is built from 15 residues. Germline V gene data show CDR1 as SGHNT and CDR2 as YYREEE (reference sequence). Trimming removed 4 bases at V and 1 base at J, with 14 bases between.

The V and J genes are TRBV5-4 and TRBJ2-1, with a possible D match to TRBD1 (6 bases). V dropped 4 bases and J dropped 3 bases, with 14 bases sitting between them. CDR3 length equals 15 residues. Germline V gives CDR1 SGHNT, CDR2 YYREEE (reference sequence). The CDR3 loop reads CASSARTDLYNEQFF. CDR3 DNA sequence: TGTGCCAGCAGCGCCCGGACAGATCTCTACAATGAGCAGTTCTTC.

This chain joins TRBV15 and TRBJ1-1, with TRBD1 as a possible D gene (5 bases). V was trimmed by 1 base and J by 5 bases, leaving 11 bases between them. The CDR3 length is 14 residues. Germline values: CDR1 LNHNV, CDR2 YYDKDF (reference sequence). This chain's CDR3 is CATSRAGGGTEAFF. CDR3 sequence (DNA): TGTGCCACCAGCAGAGCCGGCGGGGGGACTGAAGCTTTCTTT.

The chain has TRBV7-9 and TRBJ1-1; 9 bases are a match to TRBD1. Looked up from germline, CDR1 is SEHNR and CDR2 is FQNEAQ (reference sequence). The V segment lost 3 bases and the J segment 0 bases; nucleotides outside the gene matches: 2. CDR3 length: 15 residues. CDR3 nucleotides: TGTGCCAGCAGCTTGGACAGGGGCCTGAACACTGAAGCTTTCTTT. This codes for CASSLDRGLNTEAFF. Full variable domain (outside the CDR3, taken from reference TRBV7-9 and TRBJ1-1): DTGVSQNPRHKITKRGQNVTFRCDPISEHNRLYWYRQTLGQGPEFLTYFQNEAQLEKSRLLSDRFSAERPKGSFSTLEIQRTEQGDSAMYLCASSLDRGLNTEAFFGQGTRLTVV.

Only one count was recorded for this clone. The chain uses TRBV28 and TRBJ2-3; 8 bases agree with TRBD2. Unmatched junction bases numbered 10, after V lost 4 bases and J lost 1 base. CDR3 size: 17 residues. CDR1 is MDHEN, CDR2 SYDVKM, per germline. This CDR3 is CASSSSGGAGGTDTQYF. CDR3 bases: TGTGCCAGCAGTTCCTCCGGGGGGGCGGGAGGCACAGATACGCAGTATTTT.

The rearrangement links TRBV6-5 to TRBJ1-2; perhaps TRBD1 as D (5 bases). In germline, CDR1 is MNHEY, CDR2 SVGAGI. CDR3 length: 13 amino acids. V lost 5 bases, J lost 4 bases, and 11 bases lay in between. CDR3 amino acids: CASSPWDSYGYTF. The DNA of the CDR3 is TGTGCCAGCAGTCCTTGGGACTCCTATGGCTACACCTTC.

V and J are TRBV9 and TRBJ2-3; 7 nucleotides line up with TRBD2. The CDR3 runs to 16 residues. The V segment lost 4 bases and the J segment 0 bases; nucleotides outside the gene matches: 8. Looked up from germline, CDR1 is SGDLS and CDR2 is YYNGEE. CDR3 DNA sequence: TGTGCCAGCAGCAGAGGGTCTAGCGGTAGCACAGATACGCAGTATTTT. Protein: CASSRGSSGSTDTQYF.

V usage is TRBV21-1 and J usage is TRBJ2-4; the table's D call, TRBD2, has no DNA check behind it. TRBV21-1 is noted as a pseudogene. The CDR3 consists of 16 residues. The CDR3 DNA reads TGTGCCAGCAGCAAAGGATTACGGGTAGCCAAAAACATTCAGTACTTC. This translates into CASSKGLRVAKNIQYF.

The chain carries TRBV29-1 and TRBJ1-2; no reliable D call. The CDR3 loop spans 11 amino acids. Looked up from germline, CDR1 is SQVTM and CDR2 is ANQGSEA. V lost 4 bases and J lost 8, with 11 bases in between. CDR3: CSVVYSRGYTF. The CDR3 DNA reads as TGCAGCGTTGTTTACAGCCGGGGCTACACCTTC.

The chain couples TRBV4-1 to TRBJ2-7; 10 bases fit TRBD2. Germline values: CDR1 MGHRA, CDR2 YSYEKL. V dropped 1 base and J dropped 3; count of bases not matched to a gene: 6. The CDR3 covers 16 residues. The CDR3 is CASSQALIAGGYEQYF. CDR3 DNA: TGCGCCAGCAGCCAAGCGTTGATAGCGGGAGGCTACGAGCAGTACTTC.

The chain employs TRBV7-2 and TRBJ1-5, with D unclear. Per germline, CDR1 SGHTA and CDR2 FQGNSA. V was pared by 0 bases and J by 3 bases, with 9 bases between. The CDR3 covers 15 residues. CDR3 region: CASSLAGRFNQPQHF. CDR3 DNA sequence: TGTGCCAGCAGCTTAGCGGGCAGGTTCAATCAGCCCCAGCATTTT.

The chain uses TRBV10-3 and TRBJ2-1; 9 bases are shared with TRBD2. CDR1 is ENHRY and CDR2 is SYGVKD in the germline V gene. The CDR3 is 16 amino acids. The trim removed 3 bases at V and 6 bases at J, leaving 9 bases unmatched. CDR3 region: CAISDPVGGRGNEQFF. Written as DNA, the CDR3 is TGTGCCATCAGTGACCCCGTGGGCGGGAGGGGCAATGAGCAGTTCTTC.

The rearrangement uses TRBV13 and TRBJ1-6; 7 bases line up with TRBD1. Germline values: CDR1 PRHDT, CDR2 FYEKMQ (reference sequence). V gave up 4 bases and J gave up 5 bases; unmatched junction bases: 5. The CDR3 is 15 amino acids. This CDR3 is CASSSTGENNSPLHF. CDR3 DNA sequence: TGTGCCAGCAGCTCCACAGGGGAGAATAATTCACCCCTCCACTTT.

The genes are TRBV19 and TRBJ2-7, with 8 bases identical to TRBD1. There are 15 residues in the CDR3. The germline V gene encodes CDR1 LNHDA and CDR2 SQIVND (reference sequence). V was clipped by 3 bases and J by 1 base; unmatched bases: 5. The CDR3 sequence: CASSMGGQASYEQYF. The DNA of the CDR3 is TGTGCCAGTAGTATGGGGGGACAGGCATCCTACGAGCAGTACTTC.